This TCR beta chain was captured by sequencing in a study of identical twins. MiXCR, run by TCRdb on the 5' RACE reads, gives a single entry per CDR3 protein. This table has 700,000 to 950,000 distinct CDR3 sequences, around 12% appearing once. Trimming took 3 bases from V and 5 from J; bases not matched to a gene: 9. CDR3 size: 16 residues. Germline assignment: CDR1 MNHNS and CDR2 SASEGT. These data were also filed under a second study, of yellow fever vaccine responses in identical twins.

This chain joins TRBV6-1 and TRBJ2-2, with 7 bases fitting TRBD1. Sequencing was performed on PBMCs. This clonotype was obtained from a woman aged 18 to 35 in good health. CDR3 nucleotide sequence: TGTGCCAGCAGTGAGACAACCGGGACAGCTACCGGGGAGCTGTTTTTT. It yields the protein CASSETTGTATGELFF.